This paragraph covers one T cell receptor (beta chain) sequence. The data belong to a study of technical replicates of blood from several donors. Here immunoSEQ multiplex PCR was the method, and the copy in TCRdb shows in-frame clones only, minus some. The table lists 95,000 or so clones, roughly 96% of them singletons, with around 0.3% in the top ten. There are 17 residues in the CDR3. V lost 3 bases to trimming and J lost 3 bases; unmatched junction nucleotides: 10. Germline V gene data show CDR1 as SGHRS and CDR2 as YFSETQ. The clonotype originates from a human donor in good health. V usage is TRBV5-1 and J usage is TRBJ2-3, with 10 nucleotides matching TRBD2. Specimen: T cells isolated from PBMCs. This CDR3 reads CASSSKPPSGRTDTQYF. The CDR3 nucleotides are TGCGCCAGCAGCTCTAAACCCCCTAGCGGGAGAACAGATACGCAGTATTTT.